This T cell receptor beta chain was documented in a study of cytotoxic CD8 clonotypes in ibrutinib-treated CLL (dated by TCRdb to the early 2020s). Background for the entire study: The cohort had about ten relapsed/refractory and more than 14 treatment-naive patients; 17 to 18 were IGHV unmutated. Partial responses were observed in some 24 patients and complete responses in 2; after a median follow-up of around 68 months, remission was maintained in approximately 14 patients and progression was observed in 12. Cryopreserved peripheral blood mononuclear cells were collected before treatment, at response, and at either disease progression or sustained remission. Response samples were taken after a median of around 13 months on treatment, ranging from 6 to 36 months. Longitudinal samples were obtainable from about 30% of the roughly 86 participants in the trial. All remission and progressive disease samples were collected while patients were still receiving ibrutinib. On average, each sample had approximately 280,000 productive templates and tens of thousands of productive rearrangements. The study at large found these results: At ibrutinib response clonality went up, during sustained remission it held steady, and at progression it dropped back toward baseline. Sampling times were not matched between sustained-remission and progressing patients, and lymph node repertoires were not studied. At baseline, clonality was higher than in age-matched healthy donors and showed a strong correlation with circulating CD8+ T-cell counts. Public clonotypes were rare and either shrank or stayed stable during treatment, and the rise in clonality at ibrutinib response reflected expansion of private clonotypes.

Approximately 2 micrograms of genomic DNA were extracted from cryopreserved PBMCs for TCR beta library preparation. High-throughput TCR beta sequencing was performed on longitudinal blood samples from CLL patients receiving ibrutinib monotherapy. The patients took part in an open-label, single-center phase 2 trial of ibrutinib monotherapy. V lost 6 bases and J lost 1 base, and the count of bases not matched to a germline gene is 13. According to the germline V gene (reference sequence), CDR1 reads SGHNT and CDR2 reads YYREEE. From the cysteine through the phenylalanine, the CDR3 covers 17 amino acids. Only CDR3 DNA remains: 51 bases, in frame from the first base. Turning to this clone: No cognate antigen has been identified for it. No base quality information exists; no much larger clone differs at one position.

A MiSeq instrument was used for deep resolution sequencing, which targeted depths ranging from 1 in 1 million up to 1 in 200,000 T cells, with coverage averaging 10x for each clonotype. The immunoSEQ hsTCRB Kit was used to generate the TCR beta libraries. As for the authors' bioinformatics: The data were analyzed with ImmunoSEQ Analyzer and ImmunoSEQ Data Assistant, and V, D and J gene assignments followed IMGT definitions. Clonality was computed as one minus normalized Shannon entropy of productive rearrangement frequencies, ranging from 0 to 1. Public clonotype analysis was restricted to overrepresented clonotypes comprising at least 0.05% of each patient's repertoire. Roughly 12 age-matched healthy donor repertoires from immuneACCESS were used as controls for clonality. This immuneACCESS table, as held by TCRdb, lists in-frame sequences with V and J called but not all clones. Of the missing ones, under half trace to an unresolved V gene in checked studies; the others have no known cause. V and J calls plus clone size are reproduced from that table; the DNA served to infer D and trimming. The sample table holds 300,000 to 400,000 clones, of which roughly two thirds were seen once. The ten largest clones capture 5% to 6.5% of the sample.

The material sequenced was PBMCs, taken after 36 months of ibrutinib treatment. The chain is made from TRBV5-4 and TRBJ2-5, with 9 bases matching TRBD2. This sequence was found in a human donor with chronic lymphocytic leukemia. The bases read TGTGCCAGCAACCGAGGGGGGACTAGCTGGGCCCAAGAGACCCAGTACTTC. The resulting protein is CASNRGGTSWAQETQYF.